One and the same sample provided the 25 T cell receptor beta chains below, sequenced in a study of beta chain features in type 1 diabetes. Reverse transcription of all isolated RNA meant that expressed TCRB transcripts were sequenced. Sequencing was performed with immunoSEQ multiplex PCR; in TCRdb, only in-frame clones are kept and a portion is missing. Altogether about 240,000 clones are present, about 14% being singletons, with the ten largest covering approximately 0.02%. These receptors have no identified antigens. Study-wide findings and caveats: There was a moderate but significant shortening of TCRB CDR3s in all four CD4+ subsets of Type 1 diabetes patients.

The sample consisted of naive CD4+ T cells from blood. These receptors all stem from a man aged 25 to 40 with type 1 diabetes.

This clone was found a few times. The rearrangement uses TRBV4-2 and TRBJ2-1; 8 nucleotides align to TRBD2. Unmatched junction bases numbered 12, after V lost 0 bases and J lost 5 bases. From germline, CDR1 is LGHNA and CDR2 YNFKEQ. The CDR3 extends over 18 amino acids. CDR3 sequence reads: CASSQDPYGGGHHNEQFF. The CDR3 coding sequence is TGTGCCAGCAGCCAAGATCCGTATGGCGGGGGGCATCACAATGAGCAGTTCTTC.

This clone was found a few times. V and J are TRBV15 and TRBJ2-7; D uncertain. CDR3 length: 16 residues. The V and J ends lost 3 bases and 0 bases respectively, with 15 bases between them. Germline CDR1 is LNHNV and CDR2 is YYDKDF (reference sequence). CDR3 sequence (DNA): TGTGCCACCAGCAGGGGCCCTGACGCGAGCTCCTACGAGCAGTACTTC. Translating gives CATSRGPDASSYEQYF.

The rearrangement links TRBV28 to TRBJ2-7; 9 bases map to TRBD1. The ends lost 6 bases at V and 0 bases at J; junction bases unmatched: 9. Germline CDR1 reads MDHEN; CDR2 reads SYDVKM. The CDR3 totals 16 residues. CDR3 loop: CASRPGGQGNSYEQYF. The CDR3 nucleotides read TGTGCCAGCAGACCGGGGGGACAGGGAAACTCCTACGAGCAGTACTTC.

The V and J genes are TRBV7-2 and TRBJ2-3, with TRBD2 matching 11 bases. Germline loops: CDR1 SGHTA, CDR2 FQGNSA. Trimming cost V 5 bases and J 2 bases; bases outside gene matches: 3. The CDR3 sequence is 15 residues long. DNA for the CDR3: TGTGCCAGCAGCAAGACTAGCGGGATCACAGATACGCAGTATTTT. It encodes CASSKTSGITDTQYF.

The chain employs TRBV11-2 and TRBJ2-5, with 8 bases matching TRBD2. Germline V gene sequence: CDR1 SGHAT, CDR2 FQNNGV. The CDR3 consists of 17 residues. With V trimmed by 1 base and J by 5 bases, 12 bases remained unmatched. The DNA of the CDR3 is TGTGCCAGCAGCTTAGGGGATAGCGGGATACGCGGTGAGACCCAGTACTTC. Protein sequence: CASSLGDSGIRGETQYF.

The chain employs TRBV4-1 and TRBJ1-3; D call uncertain. With 3 bases removed from V and 4 bases from J, the gap between germline ends came to 16 bases. This CDR3 is built from 16 residues. CDR1 and CDR2 (germline): MGHRA, YSYEKL. CDR3 protein: CASSQPLAVRGNTIYF. In nucleotides, the CDR3 is TGCGCCAGCAGCCAGCCCCTGGCCGTGAGGGGAAACACCATATATTTT.

The chain joins TRBV7-9 to TRBJ2-1; a weak D match, TRBD1 (6 bases). This CDR3 is built from 13 residues. With 0 bases removed from V and 6 bases from J, the gap between germline ends came to 6 bases. Germline-derived CDR1 and CDR2 are SEHNR and FQNEAQ (reference sequence). The DNA for the CDR3 is TGTGCCAGCAGCTTAGCGGGGGCCAATGAGCAGTTCTTC. Its translation is CASSLAGANEQFF.

The chain couples TRBV18 to TRBJ1-1; unclear D gene. V was cut by 3 bases and J by 7 bases, with 18 bases left in between. CDR1 is KGHSH and CDR2 is LQKENI in the germline V gene. This CDR3 is built from 15 residues. The CDR3: CASSPPSQEVSEAFF. The CDR3 DNA is TGTGCCAGCTCACCTCCCTCCCAGGAGGTAAGTGAAGCTTTCTTT.

The chain uses TRBV29-1 and TRBJ1-2; TRBD1 might be the D (5 bases). The CDR3 consists of 14 residues. The ends were cut back, 2 bases at V and 4 bases at J, with 14 bases in the middle. CDR1 SQVTM and CDR2 ANQGSEA come from the germline V gene. The CDR3 DNA reads TGCAGCGTTGAACTTAAAGGGGCGGCCTATGGCTACACCTTC. Protein: CSVELKGAAYGYTF.

The rearrangement links TRBV5-4 to TRBJ2-2; a possible D gene is TRBD1 (5 bases). The ends were cut back, 0 bases at V and 3 bases at J, with 9 bases in the middle. The CDR3 runs to 15 residues. Germline assignment: CDR1 SGHNT and CDR2 YYREEE (reference sequence). CDR3 amino acids: CASSLESRDTGELFF. The CDR3 DNA sequence: TGTGCCAGCAGCTTGGAGTCCAGGGACACCGGGGAGCTGTTTTTT.

This chain uses TRBV18 with TRBJ2-6; TRBD1 matches 8 bases. This CDR3 contains 15 residues. Per the germline V gene, CDR1 is KGHSH and CDR2 is LQKENI. Germline trimming cut 5 bases from V and 3 bases from J; bases unmatched to any gene: 3. As DNA, the CDR3 is TGTGCCAGCTCATCGACAGGGGATGGGGCCAACGTCCTGACTTTC. Its translation is CASSSTGDGANVLTF.

The chain carries TRBV18 and TRBJ2-7; 9 bases align to TRBD1. This CDR3 spans 14 amino acids. The ends lost 5 bases at V and 3 bases at J; junction bases unmatched: 5. The V gene's germline CDR1 is KGHSH and CDR2 LQKENI. DNA of the CDR3: TGTGCCAGCTCAGCCATGACAGGGGGCTACGAGCAGTACTTC. It specifies CASSAMTGGYEQYF.

This clone was picked up a small number of times. The chain recombines TRBV6-1 with TRBJ1-2, with 7 bases aligning to TRBD1. The CDR3 has 17 amino acids. After removal of 0 bases from V and 9 bases from J, the junction contained 16 bases not matched to a gene. Looked up from germline, CDR1 is MNHNS and CDR2 is SASEGT. CDR3 coding DNA: TGTGCCAGCAGTGAAGCAGGGTTCAGGGGGTCAGCATGGAGCTACACCTTC. Its protein is CASSEAGFRGSAWSYTF.

This clone came up a few times. The rearrangement links TRBV6-6 to TRBJ1-3; maybe TRBD1 (5 bases). From germline, CDR1 is MNHNY and CDR2 SVGAGI (reference sequence). The germline V and J ends were trimmed by 5 bases and 0 bases, with 8 bases remaining between them. The CDR3 has 14 amino acids. CDR3 DNA sequence: TGTGCCAGCAGTAGACAGTACTCTGGAAACACCATATATTTT. This gives the protein CASSRQYSGNTIYF.

J is TRBJ1-1 and V is TRBV2; 7 positions match TRBD1. CDR3 length: 13 amino acids. Trimming cost V 2 bases and J 7 bases; bases outside gene matches: 4. The germline V gene encodes CDR1 SNHLY and CDR2 FYNNEI. CDR3 DNA: TGTGCCAGCAGTGAAATAAGGGACAGTGAAGCTTTCTTT. Translated: CASSEIRDSEAFF.

This chain connects TRBV30 to TRBJ1-2; 7 bases align to TRBD1. V shed 2 bases and J 0 bases; nucleotides not matched to a gene: 12. CDR3 length: 17 amino acids. CDR1 GTSNPN and CDR2 SVGIG come from the germline V gene (reference sequence). The CDR3 DNA follows: TGTGCCTGGAGTTCCGATTACAGGGACAGTTCTAACTATGGCTACACCTTC. Translated: CAWSSDYRDSSNYGYTF.

In nucleotides, the CDR3 is TGCGCCAGCAGCCCACGACTAGCGGGGGGCACAGATACGCAGTATTTT. Encoded protein: CASSPRLAGGTDTQYF. The chain has TRBV4-1 and TRBJ2-3; TRBD2 agrees at 12 bases. The J segment lost 1 base and the V segment lost 4 bases, leaving 3 bases of the junction unmatched. Per germline, CDR1 MGHRA and CDR2 YSYEKL. The CDR3 is made up of 16 amino acids.

The chain links TRBV30 to TRBJ1-2; unclear D gene. CDR1 is GTSNPN and CDR2 is SVGIG in the germline V gene (reference sequence). V lost 0 bases, J lost 3 bases, and 14 bases lay in between. The CDR3 totals 15 residues. CDR3 in amino acids: CAWSVWSGLDYGYTF. The CDR3 region has the DNA TGTGCCTGGAGTGTGTGGTCTGGGCTCGACTATGGCTACACCTTC. Combining the CDR3 with reference TRBV30 and TRBJ1-2 gives the whole variable domain SQTIHQWPATLVQPVGSPLSLECTVEGTSNPNLYWYRQAAGRGLQLLFYSVGIGQISSEVPQNLSASRPQDRQFILSSKKLLLSDSGFYLCAWSVWSGLDYGYTFGSGTRLTVV.

This clone was counted a few times. V is TRBV14 and J is TRBJ1-2; D is undetermined. Germline-derived CDR1 and CDR2 are SGHDN and FVKESK. This CDR3 is built from 13 residues. V was cut by 0 bases and J by 4 bases, with 6 bases left in between. CDR3 amino acids: CASSQDYSYGYTF. CDR3 bases: TGTGCCAGCAGCCAAGATTACAGCTATGGCTACACCTTC.

The genes are TRBV2 and TRBJ1-3; D unresolved. CDR1 and CDR2 from the germline V gene are SNHLY and FYNNEI. The ends were cut back, 0 bases at V and 4 bases at J, with 7 bases in the middle. CDR3 length equals 14 residues. This chain's CDR3 is CASSEALQGNTIYF. DNA for the CDR3: TGTGCCAGCAGTGAAGCGCTTCAGGGAAACACCATATATTTT.

The rearrangement joins TRBV7-9 to TRBJ1-1; D possibly corresponds to TRBD1 (6 bases). In germline, CDR1 is SEHNR, CDR2 FQNEAQ (reference sequence). The CDR3 loop spans 14 amino acids. V was clipped by 5 bases and J by 3 bases, with 13 bases between them. The DNA for the CDR3 is TGTGCCAGCAGCCTGGGGGGGCTGGACACTGAAGCTTTCTTT. It translates to CASSLGGLDTEAFF.

This clone showed up just a few times. The chain couples TRBV5-1 to TRBJ2-7, with 7 bases that match TRBD1. The V segment lost 4 bases and the J segment 2 bases; nucleotides outside the gene matches: 9. This CDR3 has 15 amino acids. The V gene's germline CDR1 is SGHRS and CDR2 YFSETQ. The CDR3 nucleotides are TGCGCCAGCAGCGCCTCGGGACAGCAAGCCTACGAGCAGTACTTC. Protein sequence: CASSASGQQAYEQYF.

This chain joins TRBV2 and TRBJ2-7, with a possible D match to TRBD1 (5 bases). The germline CDR1 and CDR2 sequences are SNHLY and FYNNEI. Trimming cost V 5 bases and J 3 bases, with 17 bases left between them. The CDR3 has 15 amino acids. The CDR3: CASSRNRGPIYEQYF. The CDR3, as DNA: TGTGCCAGCAGTCGGAATAGGGGTCCTATCTACGAGCAGTACTTC. The variable domain in full, completed from reference TRBV2 and TRBJ2-7, reads EPEVTQTPSHQVTQMGQEVILRCVPISNHLYFYWYRQILGQKVEFLVSFYNNEISEKSEIFDDQFSVERPDGSNFTLKIRSTKLEDSAMYFCASSRNRGPIYEQYFGPGTRLTVT.

As DNA, the CDR3 is TGCAGCGTTGACCCGACAGGGGGTATTTACGAGCAGTACTTC. This sequence encodes CSVDPTGGIYEQYF. This chain links TRBV29-1 with TRBJ2-7, with TRBD1 identical over 9 bases. This CDR3 has 14 residues. Germline V lookup: CDR1 SQVTM, CDR2 ANQGSEA. V was pared by 3 bases and J by 4 bases, with 7 bases of the junction left unmatched.

V usage is TRBV7-9 and J usage is TRBJ2-1, with 11 bases aligning to TRBD2. The J segment lost 3 bases and the V segment lost 5 bases, leaving 3 bases of the junction unmatched. The CDR3 runs 15 residues. The V gene's germline CDR1 is SEHNR and CDR2 FQNEAQ (reference sequence). The DNA for the CDR3 is TGTGCCAGCAGCGGGACTAGCGGCAACTACAATGAGCAGTTCTTC. Translated, it gives CASSGTSGNYNEQFF.